This T cell receptor beta chain was found in a study of T cells in Graves' hyperthyroidism and ophthalmopathy. V lost 0 bases to trimming and J lost 16 bases, with 16 bases between them. The germline gives CDR1 SGHTA, CDR2 FQGNSA. The CDR3 is made up of 13 amino acids. RNA transcripts were the template for amplifying TCR beta CDR3 regions. TCR CDR3 regions were first amplified by RT-PCR with HTBI primers. TCRdb fed the multiplex PCR reads into MiXCR, producing one record per CDR3 protein. The sample shows some 700,000 distinct CDR3 sequences, around 16% of them seen only once. The rearrangement uses TRBV7-2 and TRBJ1-5; the D gene is possibly TRBD1 (6 bases). Sequenced sample: blood. This clonotype originated in a man aged 50 to 59 with Graves' hyperthyroidism. The CDR3 spells CASSLAGGTGFHF. In DNA form, the CDR3 reads TGTGCCAGCAGCTTAGCAGGGGGGACCGGATTCCATTTT.